This record looks at one TCR beta chain sequence and its context. The entry originates in a study of CD8+ T cells in alopecia areata. The wider study: Tofacitinib administration to treated patients was oral, at 5 to 10 mg twice daily.

RNA extraction was followed by reverse transcription into cDNA, which acted as the sequencing template. TCRdb keeps only in-frame clones here, not all; method: immunoSEQ multiplex PCR. Of about 180,000 clones in the sample, around 63% were seen once. Germline values: CDR1 WSHSY, CDR2 SAAADI. This CDR3 spans 11 amino acids. V gave up 4 bases and J gave up 7 bases, with 7 bases separating them. The study team obtained lesional scalp punch biopsies and peripheral blood from alopecia areata patients. PBMCs provided sorted CD4+ and CD8+ T cells. The chain has TRBV10-2 and TRBJ2-5, with D hard to call. The sequence came from a human donor with alopecia areata. The specimen comprised CD4+ T cells sorted from blood, sampled at week 0. The CDR3 DNA reads TGCGCCAGCAGTGCCCTTGGGACCCAGTACTTC. Translating it yields CASSALGTQYF.